The clone carrying this TCR beta chain appeared a single time. Its antigen is not known. The CDR3 loop spans 12 amino acids. CDR1 and CDR2 from the germline V gene are DFQATT and SNEGSKA (reference sequence). V shed 4 bases and J shed 3 bases, with 9 bases lying between them. This record belongs to a study of post-analysis software for immune sequencing data. General study findings and limits: The five TRBV segments detected at higher frequency in patients than in controls included TRBV5-6, TRBV5-1 and TRBV20-1.

Every TCR beta cDNA library bore unique molecular identifiers. Yield was about 500,000 cDNA molecules from around 1 to 9.1 million T cells. TCRdb reprocessed the PCR reads with MiXCR, giving one entry per CDR3 protein. The sample shows some 260,000 distinct CDR3 sequences, 30% to 45% of them seen only once. This clonotype originated in a girl between 5 and 17 years old with multiple sclerosis. The sequenced material came from blood. This sequence joins TRBV20-1 and TRBJ1-1; the D is unclear. The CDR3 loop reads CSATGTDTEAFF. CDR3 in DNA: TGCAGTGCTACCGGAACGGACACTGAAGCTTTCTTT.